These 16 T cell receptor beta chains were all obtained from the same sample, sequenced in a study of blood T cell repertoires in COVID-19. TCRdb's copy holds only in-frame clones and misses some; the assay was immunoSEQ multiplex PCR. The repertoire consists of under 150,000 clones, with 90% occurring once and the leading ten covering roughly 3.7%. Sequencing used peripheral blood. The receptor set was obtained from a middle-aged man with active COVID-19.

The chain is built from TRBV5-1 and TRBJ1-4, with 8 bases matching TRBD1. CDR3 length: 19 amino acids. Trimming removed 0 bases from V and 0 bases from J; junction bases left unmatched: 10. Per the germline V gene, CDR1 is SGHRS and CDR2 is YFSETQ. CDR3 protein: CASSLGSRDRSSTNEKLFF. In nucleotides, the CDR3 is TGCGCCAGCAGCTTGGGGTCCCGGGACAGGTCCTCAACTAATGAAAAACTGTTTTTT.

For the CDR3, the DNA is TGTGCCAGCACACAGGGAGGGAGAACTGAAGCTTTCTTT. Translating it yields CASTQGGRTEAFF. The V gene is TRBV6-5, the J gene TRBJ1-1, with D perhaps TRBD1 (6 bases). The germline V gene has CDR1 MNHEY and CDR2 SVGAGI. V shed 7 bases and J shed 5 bases, with 14 bases lying between them. This CDR3 has 13 amino acids.

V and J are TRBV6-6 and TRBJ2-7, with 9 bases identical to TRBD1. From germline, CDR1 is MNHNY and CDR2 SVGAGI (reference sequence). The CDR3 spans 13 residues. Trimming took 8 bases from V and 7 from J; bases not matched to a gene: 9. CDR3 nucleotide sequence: TGTGCCAGCGAAAAACAGGGGGCGGGGGAGCAGTACTTC. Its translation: CASEKQGAGEQYF.

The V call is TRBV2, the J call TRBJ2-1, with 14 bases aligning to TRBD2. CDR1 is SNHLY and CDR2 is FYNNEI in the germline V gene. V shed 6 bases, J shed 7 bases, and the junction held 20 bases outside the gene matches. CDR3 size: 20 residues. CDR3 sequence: CASRARLAGGQGRSGNEQFF. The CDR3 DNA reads TGTGCCAGCAGGGCACGACTAGCGGGGGGGCAAGGTCGGAGTGGGAATGAGCAGTTCTTC.

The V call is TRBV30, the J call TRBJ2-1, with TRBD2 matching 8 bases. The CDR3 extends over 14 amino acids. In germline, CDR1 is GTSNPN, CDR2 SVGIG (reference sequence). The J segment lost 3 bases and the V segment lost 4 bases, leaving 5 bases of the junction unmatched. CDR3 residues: CAWTAGGSYNEQFF. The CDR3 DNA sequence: TGTGCCTGGACGGCGGGAGGAAGCTACAATGAGCAGTTCTTC.

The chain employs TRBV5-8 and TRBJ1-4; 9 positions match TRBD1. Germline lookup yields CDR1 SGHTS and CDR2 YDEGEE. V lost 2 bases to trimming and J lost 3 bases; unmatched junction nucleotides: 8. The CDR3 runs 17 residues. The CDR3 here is CASSLPGQGYPNEKLFF. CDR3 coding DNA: TGTGCCAGCAGCTTACCGGGACAGGGTTATCCTAATGAAAAACTGTTTTTT.

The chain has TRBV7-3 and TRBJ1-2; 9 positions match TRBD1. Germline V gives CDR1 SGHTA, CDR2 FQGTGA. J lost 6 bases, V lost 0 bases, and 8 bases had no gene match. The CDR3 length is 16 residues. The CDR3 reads CASSLTGQGSINGYTF. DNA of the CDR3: TGTGCCAGCAGCTTAACGGGACAGGGAAGCATTAATGGCTACACCTTC.

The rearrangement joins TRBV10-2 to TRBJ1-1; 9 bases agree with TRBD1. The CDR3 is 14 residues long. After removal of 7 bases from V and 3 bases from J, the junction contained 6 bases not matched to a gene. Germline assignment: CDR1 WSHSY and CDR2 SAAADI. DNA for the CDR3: TGCGCCAGCAACCGGGACAGGGTTGACACTGAAGCTTTCTTT. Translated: CASNRDRVDTEAFF.

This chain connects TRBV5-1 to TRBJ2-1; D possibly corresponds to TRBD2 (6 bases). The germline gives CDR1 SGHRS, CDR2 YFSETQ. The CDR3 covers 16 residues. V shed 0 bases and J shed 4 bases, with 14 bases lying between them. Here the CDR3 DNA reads TGCGCCAGCAGCTTGGCGCCCAGCGGGTCTTACAATGAGCAGTTCTTC. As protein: CASSLAPSGSYNEQFF.

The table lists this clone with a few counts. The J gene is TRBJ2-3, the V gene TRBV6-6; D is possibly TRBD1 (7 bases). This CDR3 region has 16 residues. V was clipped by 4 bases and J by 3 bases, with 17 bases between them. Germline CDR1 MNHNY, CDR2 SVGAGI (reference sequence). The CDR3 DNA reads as TGTGCCAGCAGTTCTCGAGGGGCAGGGGGGACAGATACGCAGTATTTT. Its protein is CASSSRGAGGTDTQYF.

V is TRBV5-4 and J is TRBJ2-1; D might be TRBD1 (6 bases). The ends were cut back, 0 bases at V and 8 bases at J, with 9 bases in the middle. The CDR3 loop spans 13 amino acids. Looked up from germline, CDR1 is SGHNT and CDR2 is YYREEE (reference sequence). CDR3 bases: TGTGCCAGCAGCTTGGCCTCAGGGGATGAGCAGTTCTTC. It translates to CASSLASGDEQFF.

The CDR3 coding sequence is TGTGCCAGCCATGGGGGGGGCGCGGGGGAAAAACTGTTTTTT. Residues: CASHGGGAGEKLFF. V usage is TRBV27 and J usage is TRBJ1-4, with D maybe TRBD1 (6 bases). The length of the CDR3 is 14 residues. The V end lost 8 bases, the J end lost 8 bases, and 18 bases lay between the germline ends. CDR1 and CDR2 from the germline V gene are MNHEY and SMNVEV (reference sequence). Supplemented by reference TRBV27 and TRBJ1-4, the full variable domain reads EAQVTQNPRYLITVTGKKLTVTCSQNMNHEYMSWYRQDPGLGLRQIYYSMNVEVTDKGDVPEGYKVSRKEKRNFPLILESPSPNQTSLYFCASHGGGAGEKLFFGSGTQLSVL.

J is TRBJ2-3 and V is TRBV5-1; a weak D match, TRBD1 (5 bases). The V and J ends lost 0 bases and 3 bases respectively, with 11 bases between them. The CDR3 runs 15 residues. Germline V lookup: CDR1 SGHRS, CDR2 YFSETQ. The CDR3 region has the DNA TGCGCCAGCAGCTTGGCAGGGCACAATACAGATACGCAGTATTTT. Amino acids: CASSLAGHNTDTQYF.

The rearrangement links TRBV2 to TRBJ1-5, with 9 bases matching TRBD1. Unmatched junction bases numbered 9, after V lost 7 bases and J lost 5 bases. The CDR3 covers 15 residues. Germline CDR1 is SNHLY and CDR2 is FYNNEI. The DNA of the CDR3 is TGTGCCAGCACAAGGGAACAGGGGGCAGATCAGCCCCAGCATTTT. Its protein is CASTREQGADQPQHF.

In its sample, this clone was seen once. In nucleotides, the CDR3 is TGTGCCAGCAGCAGAGAGGGGGGGAGAGGCTACGAGCAGTACGTC. It is translated as CASSREGGRGYEQYV. This chain uses TRBV7-9 with TRBJ2-7, with a tentative D call TRBD2 (7 bases). The CDR3 is 15 amino acids. V lost 5 bases and J lost 3, with 17 bases in between. The V gene's germline CDR1 is SEHNR and CDR2 FQNEAQ (reference sequence).

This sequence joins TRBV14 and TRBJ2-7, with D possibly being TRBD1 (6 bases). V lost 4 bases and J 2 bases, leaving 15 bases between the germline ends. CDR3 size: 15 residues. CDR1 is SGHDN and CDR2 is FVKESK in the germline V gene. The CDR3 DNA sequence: TGTGCCAGCAGCCGGACGACAGGTTCCACCTACGAGCAGTACTTC. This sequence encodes CASSRTTGSTYEQYF.